This T cell receptor (beta chain) emerged from a study of control samples from healthy donors and cancer patients. Produced via immunoSEQ multiplex PCR; TCRdb's table is partial and in-frame only. Of more than 100,000 clones listed, roughly nine tenths are singletons. The germline gives CDR1 SGHDT, CDR2 YYEEEE. The CDR3 is 15 residues long. Trimming left V 3 bases short and J 0 bases short, with 13 bases between. Source material: blood. The TCR was taken from a woman aged 18-29 years in good health. This chain uses TRBV5-6 with TRBJ2-7; tentative D call: TRBD1 (6 bases). The CDR3 loop is CASSWGTGPSYEQYF. CDR3 coding DNA: TGTGCCAGCAGCTGGGGTACAGGGCCCTCCTACGAGCAGTACTTC.